These T cell receptor beta chains were read from a single sample in a study of cytomegalovirus exposure and HLA in healthy donors. The data were produced by immunoSEQ multiplex PCR, yet TCRdb's version contains in-frame clones alone and is incomplete. The sample carries 110,000 or so clones, about 88% recorded once. What was sequenced was PBMCs. The receptors derive from a woman between 18 and 29 years old in good health and CMV-seropositive. CDR3s include the opening cysteine and the closing phenylalanine or tryptophan. The D gene is left open where the match is weak. Only part of the rows carry a size: once, few, many, or a class if the clone is expanded.

.	TRBV7-9	TRBJ2-7	.	CASSLGPSSYEQYF	TGTGCCAGCAGCTTAGGCCCGAGCTCCTACGAGCAGTACTTC
TRBD1	TRBV19	TRBJ2-7	.	CASNIGQGPYEQYF	TGTGCCAGCAACATAGGACAGGGACCCTACGAGCAGTACTTC
TRBD1	TRBV27	TRBJ1-4	.	CASRRTGTHEKLFF	TGTGCCAGCAGACGGACAGGGACACATGAAAAACTGTTTTTT
TRBD1	TRBV6-1	TRBJ1-5	many	CASMDRGGQPQHF	TGTGCCAGCATGGACAGGGGTGGGCAGCCCCAGCATTTT
TRBD2	TRBV9	TRBJ2-7	.	CASSGGASGDSNSYEQYF	TGTGCCAGCAGCGGCGGGGCTAGCGGGGACTCAAACTCCTACGAGCAGTACTTC
TRBD1	TRBV29-1	TRBJ2-7	.	CSVVGTGRSSYEQYF	TGCAGCGTTGTGGGGACAGGGCGCTCCTCCTACGAGCAGTACTTC
TRBD1	TRBV18	TRBJ2-5	once	CASSPSGTGSQETQYF	TGTGCCAGCTCACCGTCCGGGACAGGGTCCCAAGAGACCCAGTACTTC
.	TRBV4-1	TRBJ1-4	.	CASSQDRGANHLMKGKLFF	TGCGCCAGCAGCCAAGATCGGGGGGCCAACCACCTAATGAAGGGAAAACTGTTTTTT
TRBD2	TRBV18	TRBJ2-1	.	CASSPPMASGYSYNEQFF	TGTGCCAGCTCACCACCAATGGCTAGCGGTTATTCCTACAATGAGCAGTTCTTC
.	TRBV28	TRBJ1-6	.	CASGSRGSSYNSPLHF	TGTGCCAGCGGTTCTCGAGGGTCCTCCTATAATTCACCCCTCCACTTT
.	TRBV19	TRBJ1-4	.	CASNGGLKEKLFF	TGTGCCAGTAACGGGGGGCTAAAAGAAAAACTGTTTTTT
.	TRBV19	TRBJ1-2	.	CATRPPGHLNYGYTF	TGTGCCACTCGACCCCCGGGACACCTCAACTATGGCTACACCTTC
.	TRBV20-1	TRBJ2-5	once	CSAVQETQYF	TGCAGTGCTGTACAAGAGACCCAGTACTTC
.	TRBV20-1	TRBJ2-1	.	CSANPGNEQFF	TGCAGTGCTAACCCGGGCAATGAGCAGTTCTTC
.	TRBV5-1	TRBJ2-3	.	CASSLGGRSWDTQYF	TGCGCCAGCAGCTTGGGGGGCCGCTCATGGGATACGCAGTATTTT
TRBD1	TRBV19	TRBJ1-5	.	CASNYPGQGRDQPQHF	TGTGCCAGTAACTATCCGGGACAGGGACGGGATCAGCCCCAGCATTTT
.	TRBV5-1	TRBJ1-1	.	CASSLAGMVRGAEAFF	TGCGCCAGCAGCTTGGCCGGGATGGTCAGGGGCGCTGAAGCTTTCTTT
.	TRBV27	TRBJ1-5	.	CASSSHLDSSNQPQHF	TGTGCCAGCAGTTCCCACCTCGACAGTAGCAATCAGCCCCAGCATTTT
.	TRBV5-1	TRBJ1-3	.	CASSLVAGHGNTIYF	TGCGCCAGCAGCTTGGTAGCAGGGCATGGAAACACCATATATTTT
.	TRBV27	TRBJ2-7	.	CASGHLEQYF	TGTGCCAGCGGCCACCTCGAGCAGTACTTC
TRBD2	TRBV4-1	TRBJ2-1	few	CASVAGGVGEQFF	TGCGCCAGCGTGGCGGGAGGAGTGGGTGAGCAGTTCTTC
.	TRBV27	TRBJ2-7	.	CASSRGQLKTGEQYF	TGTGCCAGCAGTCGCGGACAGTTAAAAACTGGGGAGCAGTACTTC
.	TRBV27	TRBJ2-7	.	CASRGLTATFYEQYF	TGTGCCAGCAGGGGTCTGACAGCGACCTTCTACGAGCAGTACTTC
.	TRBV30	TRBJ2-7	.	CAWSGTQSSYEQYF	TGTGCCTGGAGTGGGACACAGAGCTCCTACGAGCAGTACTTC
TRBD1	TRBV18	TRBJ1-5	.	CASSPGQVDQPQHF	TGTGCCAGCTCACCTGGACAGGTAGATCAGCCCCAGCATTTT
.	TRBV28	TRBJ1-4	.	CASTLGGRRYEKLFF	TGTGCCAGCACCCTGGGGGGACGCCGCTATGAAAAACTGTTTTTT
TRBD1	TRBV19	TRBJ2-7	.	CASSSLFRDRDFSEQYF	TGTGCCAGTAGTAGCCTATTCCGGGACAGGGATTTCTCCGAGCAGTACTTC
TRBD2	TRBV29-1	TRBJ2-3	.	CSASAGTSGSRNTQYF	TGCAGCGCCTCGGCGGGGACTAGCGGGAGTAGGAATACGCAGTATTTT
TRBD1	TRBV5-5	TRBJ2-7	.	CASSRTGSEQYF	TGTGCCAGCAGCCGGACAGGGAGTGAGCAGTACTTC
.	TRBV4-1	TRBJ1-2	.	CASSQEVPGSGYGYTF	TGCGCCAGCAGCCAAGAGGTCCCGGGGAGTGGCTATGGCTACACCTTC
TRBD2	TRBV27	TRBJ2-5	.	CASSFVTSLETQYF	TGTGCCAGCAGTTTCGTGACTAGCTTGGAGACCCAGTACTTC
TRBD2	TRBV5-1	TRBJ2-3	.	CASSFGGGGTDTQYF	TGCGCCAGCAGCTTCGGCGGGGGAGGAACAGATACGCAGTATTTT
.	TRBV28	TRBJ1-2	.	CASSLTGIYGYTF	TGTGCCAGCAGTCTCACAGGCATCTATGGCTACACCTTC
TRBD1	TRBV4-1	TRBJ2-7	.	CASSQDDRGGYEQYF	TGCGCCAGCAGCCAAGATGACAGGGGGGGTTACGAGCAGTACTTC
TRBD1	TRBV5-1	TRBJ2-7	.	CASSRYRGDYEQYF	TGCGCCAGCAGCAGGTACAGGGGTGACTACGAGCAGTACTTC
.	TRBV2	TRBJ2-7	.	CASTWDKSYEQYF	TGTGCCAGCACCTGGGACAAGTCTTACGAGCAGTACTTC
.	TRBV7-9	TRBJ2-1	.	CASSLLRGGYNEQFF	TGTGCCAGCAGCTTGTTGCGGGGTGGGTACAATGAGCAGTTCTTC
TRBD1	TRBV5-1	TRBJ2-5	.	CASSVTGGQETQYF	TGCGCCAGCAGTGTGACAGGGGGCCAGGAGACCCAGTACTTC
TRBD1	TRBV6-6	TRBJ1-5	.	CASRDTGGNQPQHF	TGTGCCAGCAGAGACACAGGGGGAAATCAGCCCCAGCATTTT
.	TRBV6-5	TRBJ1-6	.	CASSSKPLSDSPLHF	TGTGCCAGCAGCTCCAAACCATTGTCGGATTCACCCCTCCACTTT
.	TRBV5-1	TRBJ2-7	.	CASSALAGTGYEQYF	TGCGCCAGCAGCGCTCTTGCGGGAACCGGCTACGAGCAGTACTTC
.	TRBV9	TRBJ2-7	.	CASSVGGKYEQYF	TGTGCCAGCAGCGTCGGCGGGAAATACGAGCAGTACTTC
TRBD2	TRBV27	TRBJ2-3	once	CASSLSLAGGLDTQYF	TGTGCCAGCAGTTTGTCACTAGCGGGGGGTTTGGATACGCAGTATTTT
.	TRBV6-6	TRBJ1-1	few	CASSPGQSEAFF	TGTGCCAGCAGTCCTGGACAAAGTGAAGCTTTCTTT
.	TRBV27	TRBJ1-5	.	CASSWGEGQPQHF	TGTGCCAGCAGTTGGGGAGAGGGCCAGCCCCAGCATTTT
.	TRBV6-5	TRBJ1-5	.	CASSYSGNGNQPQHF	TGTGCCAGCAGTTATTCGGGGAATGGCAATCAGCCCCAGCATTTT
.	TRBV29-1	TRBJ1-5	.	CSVDGRDSNQPQHF	TGCAGCGTTGATGGGCGAGATAGCAATCAGCCCCAGCATTTT
TRBD2	TRBV7-8	TRBJ2-1	.	CASSFGSGVPVAGGPDEQFF	TGTGCCAGCAGCTTTGGGTCCGGGGTCCCCGTAGCGGGAGGGCCCGATGAGCAGTTCTTC